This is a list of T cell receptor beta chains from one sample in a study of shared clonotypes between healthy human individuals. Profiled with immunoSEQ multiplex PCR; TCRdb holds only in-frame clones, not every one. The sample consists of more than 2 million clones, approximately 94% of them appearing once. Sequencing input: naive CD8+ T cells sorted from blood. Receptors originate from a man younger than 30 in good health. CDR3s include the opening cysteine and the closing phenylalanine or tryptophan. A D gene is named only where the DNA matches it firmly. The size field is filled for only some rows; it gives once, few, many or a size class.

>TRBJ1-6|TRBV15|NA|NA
CATSRDVGAISPLHF
TGTGCCACCAGCAGAGATGTTGGGGCCATATCACCCCTCCACTTT
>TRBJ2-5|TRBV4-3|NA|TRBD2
CASSPGSGRQETQYF
TGCGCCAGCAGCCCCGGAAGCGGGAGGCAAGAGACCCAGTACTTC
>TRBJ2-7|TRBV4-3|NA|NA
CASSQDYGPTYEQYF
TGCGCCAGCAGCCAAGATTACGGACCCACCTACGAGCAGTACTTC
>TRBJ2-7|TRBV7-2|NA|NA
CASSQAYLAPMDEQYF
TGTGCCAGCAGCCAAGCTTACCTAGCCCCCATGGACGAGCAGTACTTC
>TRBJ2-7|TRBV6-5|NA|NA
CASSYRGSGYEQYF
TGTGCCAGCAGTTATAGGGGTAGCGGATACGAGCAGTACTTC
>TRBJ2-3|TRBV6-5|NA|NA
CASSLDTKGSTDTQYF
TGTGCCAGCAGTTTGGACACTAAAGGCTCCACAGATACGCAGTATTTT
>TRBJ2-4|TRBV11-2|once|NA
CASSLGGTAWDIQYF
TGTGCCAGCAGCTTGGGCGGGACAGCTTGGGACATTCAGTACTTC
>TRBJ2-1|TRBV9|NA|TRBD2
CASSQFTSGYNEQFF
TGTGCCAGCAGCCAGTTCACTAGCGGGTACAATGAGCAGTTCTTC
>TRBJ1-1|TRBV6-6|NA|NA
CASSYLLGNTEAFF
TGTGCCAGCAGTTACTTGTTGGGGAACACTGAAGCTTTCTTT
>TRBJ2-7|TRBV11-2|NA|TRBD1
CASSWGTGGRYEQYF
TGTGCCAGCAGCTGGGGGACAGGGGGCAGGTACGAGCAGTACTTC
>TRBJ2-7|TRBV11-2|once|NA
CASSLGAGPYEQYF
TGTGCCAGCAGCTTGGGAGCAGGACCCTACGAGCAGTACTTC
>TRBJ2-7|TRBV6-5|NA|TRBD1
CASSSGTGLHEQYF
TGTGCCAGCAGTTCCGGGACAGGGCTGCACGAGCAGTACTTC
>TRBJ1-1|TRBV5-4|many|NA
CASSLAENTEAFF
TGTGCCAGCAGCTTGGCAGAGAACACTGAAGCTTTCTTT
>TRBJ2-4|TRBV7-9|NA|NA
CASSLVGALAKNIQYF
TGTGCCAGCAGCTTAGTGGGGGCGTTGGCCAAAAACATTCAGTACTTC
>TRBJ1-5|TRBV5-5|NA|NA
CASSLSDLSNQPQHF
TGTGCCAGCAGCCTCTCGGACCTTAGCAATCAGCCCCAGCATTTT
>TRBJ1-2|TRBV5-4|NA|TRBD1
CASSLGQGAGYYGYTF
TGTGCCAGCAGCTTGGGACAGGGGGCTGGGTACTATGGCTACACCTTC
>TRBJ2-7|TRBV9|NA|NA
CASSVGVGVRYEQYF
TGTGCCAGCAGCGTAGGAGTTGGGGTACGCTACGAGCAGTACTTC
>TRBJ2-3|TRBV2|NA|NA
CASSPFGKREDTQYF
TGTGCCAGCAGTCCCTTTGGAAAGCGAGAAGATACGCAGTATTTT
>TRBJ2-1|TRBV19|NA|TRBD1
CASSISADRDIVNEQFF
TGTGCCAGTAGTATTTCCGCAGACAGGGACATTGTAAATGAGCAGTTCTTC
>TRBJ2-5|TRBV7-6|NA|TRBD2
CASSLPPGGQETQYF
TGTGCCAGCAGCTTGCCCCCGGGGGGCCAAGAGACCCAGTACTTC
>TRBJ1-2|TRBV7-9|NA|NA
CASSLPRTTNYGYTF
TGTGCCAGCAGCTTACCCCGGACGACTAACTATGGCTACACCTTC
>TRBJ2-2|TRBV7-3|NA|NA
CASSWSTNGELFF
TGTGCCAGCAGCTGGAGTACTAACGGGGAGCTGTTTTTT
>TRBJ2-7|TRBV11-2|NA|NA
CASSPDRGVGRYEQYF
TGTGCCAGCAGCCCTGATCGGGGAGTGGGTCGCTACGAGCAGTACTTC
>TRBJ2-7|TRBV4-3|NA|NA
CASSQGWADEQYF
TGCGCCAGCAGCCAAGGATGGGCGGACGAGCAGTACTTC
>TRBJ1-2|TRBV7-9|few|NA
CASRRRQSGYTF
TGTGCCAGCAGGCGGAGGCAGTCTGGCTACACCTTC
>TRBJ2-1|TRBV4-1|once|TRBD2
CASSLLAGGFYNEQFF
TGCGCCAGCAGCTTACTAGCGGGGGGTTTCTACAATGAGCAGTTCTTC
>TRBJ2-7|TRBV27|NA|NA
CASSFLAEPYEQYF
TGTGCCAGCAGTTTTCTCGCGGAGCCCTACGAGCAGTACTTC
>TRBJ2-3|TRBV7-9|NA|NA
CASSLGTTDTQYF
TGTGCCAGCAGCCTCGGGACTACAGATACGCAGTATTTT
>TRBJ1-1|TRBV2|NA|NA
CASSEYKVTEAFF
TGTGCCAGCAGTGAATATAAGGTCACTGAAGCTTTCTTT
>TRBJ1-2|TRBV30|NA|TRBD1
CAWIGTGTYGYTF
TGTGCCTGGATCGGGACAGGTACCTATGGCTACACCTTC
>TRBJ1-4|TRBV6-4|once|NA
CASSDSIFLGNEKLFF
TGTGCCAGCAGTGACTCGATATTTCTGGGGAATGAAAAACTGTTTTTT
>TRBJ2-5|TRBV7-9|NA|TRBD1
CASSSPSWDRGETQYF
TGTGCCAGCAGCTCCCCCTCGTGGGACAGGGGTGAGACCCAGTACTTC
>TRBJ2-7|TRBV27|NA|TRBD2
CASSPSAGALSYEQYF
TGTGCCAGCAGTCCTTCAGCGGGGGCCTTATCCTACGAGCAGTACTTC
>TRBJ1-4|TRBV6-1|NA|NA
CASSEAGSGEKLFF
TGTGCCAGCAGTGAAGCAGGGTCTGGGGAAAAACTGTTTTTT
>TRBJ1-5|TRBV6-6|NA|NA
CASSLVTRSGNQPQHF
TGTGCCAGCAGTTTGGTCACTCGTTCGGGCAATCAGCCCCAGCATTTT
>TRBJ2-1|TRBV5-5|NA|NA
CASSLSWDNEQFF
TGTGCCAGCAGCTTGAGCTGGGACAATGAGCAGTTCTTC
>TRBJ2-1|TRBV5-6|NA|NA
CASSPGPASTNEQFF
TGTGCCAGCAGCCCTGGGCCAGCTAGTACGAATGAGCAGTTCTTC
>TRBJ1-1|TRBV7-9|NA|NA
CASSRTVENTEAFF
TGTGCCAGCAGCAGAACAGTAGAGAACACTGAAGCTTTCTTT
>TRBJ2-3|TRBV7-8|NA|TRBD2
CASSRLAGTDTQYF
TGTGCCAGCAGCCGGCTAGCGGGCACAGATACGCAGTATTTT
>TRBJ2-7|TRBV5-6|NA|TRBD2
CASFTGGLPEQYF
TGTGCCAGCTTCACTGGGGGACTACCGGAGCAGTACTTC
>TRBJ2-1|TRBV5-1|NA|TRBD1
CASREPTGHNEQFF
TGCGCCAGCCGGGAACCGACAGGGCACAATGAGCAGTTCTTC
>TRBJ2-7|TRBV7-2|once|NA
CASSLAAGEHYEQYF
TGTGCCAGCAGCTTAGCGGCAGGGGAGCACTACGAGCAGTACTTC
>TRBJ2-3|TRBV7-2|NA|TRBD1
CASSQGWTGGPDTQYF
TGTGCCAGCAGCCAGGGGTGGACAGGGGGCCCAGATACGCAGTATTTT
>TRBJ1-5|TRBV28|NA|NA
CASSLRYSNQPQHF
TGTGCCAGCAGTTTAAGGTATAGCAATCAGCCCCAGCATTTT
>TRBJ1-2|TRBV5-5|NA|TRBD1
CASSLAPLTGINYGYTF
TGTGCCAGCAGCTTGGCTCCCTTGACAGGGATTAACTATGGCTACACCTTC
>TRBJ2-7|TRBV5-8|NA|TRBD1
CASSLHTGTGVYEQYF
TGTGCCAGCAGCTTGCATACCGGGACAGGGGTATACGAGCAGTACTTC
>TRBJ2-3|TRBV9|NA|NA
CASSTGLSTDTQYF
TGTGCCAGCAGCACTGGACTTAGCACAGATACGCAGTATTTT
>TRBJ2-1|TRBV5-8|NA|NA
CASSWTGYNEQFF
TGTGCCAGCAGCTGGACGGGGTACAATGAGCAGTTCTTC
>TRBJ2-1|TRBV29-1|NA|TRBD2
CSALGTTYHNEQFF
TGCAGCGCCCTCGGGACTACCTATCACAATGAGCAGTTCTTC
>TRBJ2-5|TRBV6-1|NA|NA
CASSDAQRLGGETQYF
TGTGCCAGCAGTGATGCTCAAAGGTTGGGGGGAGAGACCCAGTACTTC
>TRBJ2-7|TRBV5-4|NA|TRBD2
CASSFSGLSSYEQYF
TGTGCCAGCAGCTTTAGCGGGCTGAGCTCCTACGAGCAGTACTTC
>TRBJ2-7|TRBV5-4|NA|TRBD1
CASSSPGQGRNEQYF
TGTGCCAGCAGTTCGCCGGGACAGGGTCGAAACGAGCAGTACTTC
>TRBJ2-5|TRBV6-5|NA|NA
CASSYSNQFQETQYF
TGTGCCAGCAGTTACTCTAATCAGTTTCAAGAGACCCAGTACTTC
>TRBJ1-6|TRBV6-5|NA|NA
CASGLNYNSPLHF
TGTGCCAGCGGCCTAAACTATAATTCACCCCTCCACTTT
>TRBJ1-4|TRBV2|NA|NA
CASTSDEKLFF
TGTGCCAGCACTTCTGATGAAAAACTGTTTTTT